The 7 T cell receptor beta chains in this list originate from one sample, sequenced in a study of T cell responses to AZD1222 COVID-19 vaccine. This table comes from immunoSEQ multiplex PCR, and its TCRdb copy is limited to in-frame clones, with some not included. The sample has 150,000 to 180,000 clones; about 87% are singletons. The starting material was peripheral blood, obtained on day 0 of AZD1222 vaccination. The receptors originated from an adult in good health.

This clone was seen a single time. J is TRBJ2-1 and V is TRBV5-1, with 7 bases fitting TRBD1. Unmatched junction bases numbered 2, after V lost 4 bases and J lost 4 bases. Germline CDR1 and CDR2: SGHRS and YFSETQ. The CDR3 sequence is 13 residues long. The CDR3: CASSVDRYNEQFF. The CDR3 DNA follows: TGCGCCAGCAGCGTGGACAGGTACAATGAGCAGTTCTTC. The whole variable domain, filled in from reference TRBV5-1 and TRBJ2-1, reads KAGVTQTPRYLIKTRGQQVTLSCSPISGHRSVSWYQQTPGQGLQFLFEYFSETQRNKGNFPGRFSGRQFSNSRSEMNVSTLELGDSALYLCASSVDRYNEQFFGPGTRLTVL.

This clone was seen only once. V gene TRBV29-1 combines with J gene TRBJ1-1, with D unclear. V lost 1 base and J 10 bases, leaving 10 bases between the germline ends. Germline assignment: CDR1 SQVTM and CDR2 ANQGSEA. CDR3 length: 11 amino acids. The chain's CDR3 is CSVEGRRGAFF. The DNA for the CDR3 is TGCAGCGTTGAAGGACGAAGAGGAGCTTTCTTT.

This chain links TRBV3-1 (or the pseudogene TRBV3-2) with TRBJ1-5; D is unresolved. Germline V gene lookup returns CDR1 LGHDT and CDR2 YNNKEL (reference sequence). This CDR3 has 14 amino acids. V shed 1 base and J shed 0 bases, with 4 bases lying between them. The CDR3 region has the DNA TGTGCCAGCAGCCAAGGTTTTAGCAATCAGCCCCAGCATTTT. It codes for CASSQGFSNQPQHF.

This sequence joins TRBV6-5 and TRBJ2-1, with 8 bases matching TRBD1. The CDR3 consists of 14 residues. After removal of 5 bases from V and 6 bases from J, the junction contained 6 bases not matched to a gene. The V gene's germline CDR1 is MNHEY and CDR2 SVGAGI. The chain's CDR3 is CASSRKGQVNEQFF. CDR3 nucleotides: TGTGCCAGCAGTAGAAAGGGACAGGTCAATGAGCAGTTCTTC.

Written as DNA, the CDR3 is TGTGCCAGCAGCTTAGACGGTTCCTACGAGCAGTACTTC. Its protein product is CASSLDGSYEQYF. The gene calls are TRBV7-9 and TRBJ2-7; D gene uncertain. CDR3 length: 13 amino acids. V was clipped by 1 base and J by 1 base, with 5 bases between them. CDR1 SEHNR and CDR2 FQNEAQ come from the germline V gene (reference sequence). Full variable domain (rest looked up from reference TRBV7-9 and TRBJ2-7): DTGVSQNPRHKITKRGQNVTFRCDPISEHNRLYWYRQTLGQGPEFLTYFQNEAQLEKSRLLSDRFSAERPKGSFSTLEIQRTEQGDSAMYLCASSLDGSYEQYFGPGTRLTVT.

The V call is TRBV29-1, the J call TRBJ1-2; D gene unclear. Germline V gene sequence: CDR1 SQVTM, CDR2 ANQGSEA. The CDR3 length is 12 residues. Trimming cost V 0 bases and J 8 bases, with 10 bases left between them. CDR3 loop: CSVEDPTSGYTF. The CDR3 coding sequence is TGCAGCGTTGAAGATCCCACTTCGGGCTACACCTTC.

This chain joins TRBV18 and TRBJ1-1; the D gene is possibly TRBD1 (5 bases). CDR3 length: 15 residues. Germline V gives CDR1 KGHSH, CDR2 LQKENI. The V end was cut by 3 bases, the J end by 5 bases, with 16 bases between. The CDR3 sequence: CASSPRDGQRTEAFF. DNA of the CDR3: TGTGCCAGCTCACCCAGGGACGGACAAAGGACTGAAGCTTTCTTT.